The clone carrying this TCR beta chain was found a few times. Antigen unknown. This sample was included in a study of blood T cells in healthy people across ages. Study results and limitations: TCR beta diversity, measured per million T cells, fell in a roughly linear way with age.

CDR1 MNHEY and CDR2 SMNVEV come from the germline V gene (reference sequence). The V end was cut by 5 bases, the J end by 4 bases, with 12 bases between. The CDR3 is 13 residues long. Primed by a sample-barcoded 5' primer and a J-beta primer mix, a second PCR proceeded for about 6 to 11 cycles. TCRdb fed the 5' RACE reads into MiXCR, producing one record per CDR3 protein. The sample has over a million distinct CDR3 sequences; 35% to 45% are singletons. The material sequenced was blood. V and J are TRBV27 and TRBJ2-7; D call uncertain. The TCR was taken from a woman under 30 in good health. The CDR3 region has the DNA TGTGCCAGCAGTCTCGAGCCACGGTACGAGCAGTACTTC. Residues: CASSLEPRYEQYF.